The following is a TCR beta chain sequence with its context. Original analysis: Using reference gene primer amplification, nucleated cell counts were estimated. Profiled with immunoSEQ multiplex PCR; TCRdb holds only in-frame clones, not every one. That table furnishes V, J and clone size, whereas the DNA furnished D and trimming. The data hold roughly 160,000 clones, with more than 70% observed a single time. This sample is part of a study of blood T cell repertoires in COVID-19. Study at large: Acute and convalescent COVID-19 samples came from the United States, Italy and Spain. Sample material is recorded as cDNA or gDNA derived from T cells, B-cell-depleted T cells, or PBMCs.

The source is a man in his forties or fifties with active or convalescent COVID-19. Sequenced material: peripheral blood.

In DNA, the CDR3 is TGTGCCAGCAGCTTGTGGAGCATGAACACTGAAGCTTTCTTT. It specifies CASSLWSMNTEAFF. The V gene is TRBV5-6, the J gene TRBJ1-1, with D hard to call. The CDR3 runs 14 residues. CDR1 is SGHDT, CDR2 YYEEEE, per germline. V was shortened by 1 base and J by 0 bases, with 7 bases between the two germline ends.